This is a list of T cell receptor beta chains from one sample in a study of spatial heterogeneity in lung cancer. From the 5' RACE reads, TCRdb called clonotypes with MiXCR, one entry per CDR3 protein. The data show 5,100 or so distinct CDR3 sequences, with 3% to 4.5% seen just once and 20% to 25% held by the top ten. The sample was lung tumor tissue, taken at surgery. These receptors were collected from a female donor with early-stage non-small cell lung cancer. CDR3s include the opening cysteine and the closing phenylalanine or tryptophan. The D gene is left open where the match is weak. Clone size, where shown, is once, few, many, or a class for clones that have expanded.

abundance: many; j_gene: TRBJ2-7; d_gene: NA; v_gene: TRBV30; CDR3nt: TGTGCCTGGAGTGTCGGATACGAGCAGTACTTC; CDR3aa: CAWSVGYEQYF
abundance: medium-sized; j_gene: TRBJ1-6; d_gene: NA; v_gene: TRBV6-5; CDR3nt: TGTGCCAGCAGTTACTCGGACAGCAATTCACCCCTCCACTTT; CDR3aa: CASSYSDSNSPLHF
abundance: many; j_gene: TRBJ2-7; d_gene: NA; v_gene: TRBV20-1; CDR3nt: TGCAGTGCTAGAGAGGGACAACCCTCCTACGAGCAGTACTTC; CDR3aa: CSAREGQPSYEQYF
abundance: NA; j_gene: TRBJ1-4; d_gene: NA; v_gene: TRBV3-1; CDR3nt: TGTGCCAGCAGCCAAGATATGGGTCCGGCAACTAATGAAAAACTGTTTTTT; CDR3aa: CASSQDMGPATNEKLFF
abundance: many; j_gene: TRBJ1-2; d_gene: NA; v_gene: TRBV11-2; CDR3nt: TGTGCCAGCAGCTTAGATGCCAGGACTGAATATGGCTACACCTTC; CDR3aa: CASSLDARTEYGYTF
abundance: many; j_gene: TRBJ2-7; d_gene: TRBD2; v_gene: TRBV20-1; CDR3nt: TGCAGTGCTAGTCACGGGGAAGCGGGAGACGAGCAGTACTTC; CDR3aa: CSASHGEAGDEQYF
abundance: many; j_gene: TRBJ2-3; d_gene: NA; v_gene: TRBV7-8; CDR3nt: TGTGCCAGCAGCTCCGGGGGCGATACGCAGTATTTT; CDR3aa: CASSSGGDTQYF
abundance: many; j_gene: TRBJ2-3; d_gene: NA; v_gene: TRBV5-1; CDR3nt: TGCGCCAGCAGCTTGGACGCAGATACGCAGTATTTT; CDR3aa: CASSLDADTQYF
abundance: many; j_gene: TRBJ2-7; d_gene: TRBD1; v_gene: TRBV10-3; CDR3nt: TGTGCCATCAGTGAGGGACAGGGGACCGCCGAGCAGTACTTC; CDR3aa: CAISEGQGTAEQYF
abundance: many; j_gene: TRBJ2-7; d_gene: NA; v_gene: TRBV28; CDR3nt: TGTGCCAGCAGTTTCCGAGGCGAGCAGTACTTC; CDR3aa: CASSFRGEQYF
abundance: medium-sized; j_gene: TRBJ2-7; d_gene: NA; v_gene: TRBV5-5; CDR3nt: TGTGCCAGCAGCTTGTCGGGACGTACCTACGAGCAGTACTTC; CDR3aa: CASSLSGRTYEQYF
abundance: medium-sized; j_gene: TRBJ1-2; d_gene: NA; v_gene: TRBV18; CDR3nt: TGTGCCAGCTCACAGGACCTGGCTAACTATGGCTACACCTTC; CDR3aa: CASSQDLANYGYTF
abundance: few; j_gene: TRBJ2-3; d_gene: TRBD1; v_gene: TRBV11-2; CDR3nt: TGTGCCAGCATCCCGACAGGGGGCAGTACAGATACGCAGTATTTT; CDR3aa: CASIPTGGSTDTQYF
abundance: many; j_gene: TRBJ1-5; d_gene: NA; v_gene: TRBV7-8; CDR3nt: TGTGCCAGCAGCTTTGGACCCACGGGAGTTAGCAATCAGCCCCAGCATTTT; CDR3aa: CASSFGPTGVSNQPQHF
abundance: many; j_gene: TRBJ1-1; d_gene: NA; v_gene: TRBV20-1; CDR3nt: TGCAGTGCTAGATATAGTTTCTTT; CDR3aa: CSARYSFF
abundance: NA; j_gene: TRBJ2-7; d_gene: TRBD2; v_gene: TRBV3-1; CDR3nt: TGTGCCAGCAGCCAAGGACTAGCGGGAGTCTACGAGCAGTACTTC; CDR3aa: CASSQGLAGVYEQYF
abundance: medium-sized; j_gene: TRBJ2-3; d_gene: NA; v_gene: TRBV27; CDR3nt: TGTGCCAGCAGTTTAGGCAGGGCCACGGATACGCAGTATTTT; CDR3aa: CASSLGRATDTQYF
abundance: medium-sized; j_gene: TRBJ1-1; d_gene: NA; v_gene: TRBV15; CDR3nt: TGTGCCACCAGCAGAGATTTTGAAGACTCTGAAGCTTTCTTT; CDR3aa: CATSRDFEDSEAFF
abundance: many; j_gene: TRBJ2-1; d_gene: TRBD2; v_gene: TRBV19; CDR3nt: TGTGCCAGTAGTCCCGGGACTAGCTCCTACAATGAGCAGTTCTTC; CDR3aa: CASSPGTSSYNEQFF
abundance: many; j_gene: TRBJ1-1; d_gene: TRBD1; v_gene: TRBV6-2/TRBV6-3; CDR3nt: TGTGCCAGCAGTTACTCTTCAGGGACAGGGGGCGACACTGAAGCTTTCTTT; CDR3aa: CASSYSSGTGGDTEAFF
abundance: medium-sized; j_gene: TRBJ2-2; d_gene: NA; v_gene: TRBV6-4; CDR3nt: TGTGCCAGCAGTGCCCTCGCACCACCCAACACCGGGGAGCTGCTTTTT; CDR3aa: CASSALAPPNTGELLF
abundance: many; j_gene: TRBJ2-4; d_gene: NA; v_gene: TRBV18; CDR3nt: TGTGCCAGCTCACCTAAAAACATTCAGTACTTC; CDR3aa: CASSPKNIQYF
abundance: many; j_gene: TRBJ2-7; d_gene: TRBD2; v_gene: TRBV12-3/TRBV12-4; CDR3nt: TGTGCCAGCACCTGGGGGGGAGCGAGGCGCGAGCAGTACTTC; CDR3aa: CASTWGGARREQYF